This T cell receptor (beta chain) is drawn from a study of T cells in Graves' hyperthyroidism and ophthalmopathy. Between the trimmed V and J ends, which lost 4 bases and 10 bases, there was a span of 8 bases. This CDR3 has 11 amino acids. CDR1 and CDR2 from the germline V gene are SEHNR and FQNEAQ (reference sequence). TCR beta CDR3 region amplification was performed from RNA transcripts. The HTBI set primed first-round TCR CDR3 RT-PCR. TCRdb independently ran MiXCR on the multiplex PCR reads; one entry per CDR3 protein. Here the sample spans 400,000 to 500,000 distinct CDR3 sequences, roughly 14% being singletons. This clonotype showed up many times.

The clonotype comes from a young man with Graves' ophthalmopathy. The chain employs TRBV7-9 and TRBJ2-1, with unresolved D. The sequencing input was blood. CDR3 protein: CASSWVREQFF. The CDR3 coding sequence is TGTGCCAGCAGCTGGGTCCGGGAGCAGTTCTTC.